The 14 T cell receptor beta chains presented below share a single source sample, sequenced in a study of blood T cell repertoires in COVID-19. Assay: immunoSEQ multiplex PCR; the TCRdb copy retains only in-frame clones and omits some. This table holds 20,000 to 30,000 clones, approximately 94% found once. Sequencing was done on a sample of peripheral blood. These receptors were taken from a human donor in a cohort sampled during active COVID-19.

The genes are TRBV6-5 and TRBJ2-7; no reliable D call. CDR3 length: 16 residues. Between the trimmed V and J ends, which lost 0 bases and 5 bases, there was a span of 17 bases. CDR1 and CDR2 from the germline V gene are MNHEY and SVGAGI. CDR3 sequence reads: CASSYSKPSRLNEQYF. The CDR3 nucleotides read TGTGCCAGCAGTTACTCGAAACCCTCCAGGCTCAACGAGCAGTACTTC.

A few counts support this clone. This rearrangement joins TRBV28 to TRBJ2-7; the D gene is possibly TRBD1 (6 bases). This CDR3 region has 14 residues. V dropped 7 bases and J dropped 4 bases, with 17 bases sitting between them. In germline, CDR1 is MDHEN, CDR2 SYDVKM. CDR3: CASTKGVLGYEQYF. CDR3 nucleotide sequence: TGTGCCAGCACCAAGGGGGTGTTGGGGTACGAGCAGTACTTC. The variable domain in full, with the rest retrieved from reference TRBV28 and TRBJ2-7, is DVKVTQSSRYLVKRTGEKVFLECVQDMDHENMFWYRQDPGLGLRLIYFSYDVKMKEKGDIPEGYSVSREKKERFSLILESASTNQTSMYLCASTKGVLGYEQYFGPGTRLTVT.

This chain joins TRBV5-5 and TRBJ2-1, with D possibly matching TRBD1 (5 bases). The V end lost 2 bases, the J end lost 4 bases, and 10 bases lay between the germline ends. The CDR3 contains 14 residues. CDR1 is SGHKS, CDR2 YYEKEE, per germline (reference sequence). CDR3 region: CASSFRTPYNEQFF. The CDR3 coding sequence is TGTGCCAGCAGCTTTCGGACACCATACAATGAGCAGTTCTTC. Complete variable domain (other parts from reference TRBV5-5 and TRBJ2-1): DAGVTQSPTHLIKTRGQQVTLRCSPISGHKSVSWYQQVLGQGPQFIFQYYEKEERGRGNFPDRFSARQFPNYSSELNVNALLLGDSALYLCASSFRTPYNEQFFGPGTRLTVL.

The V call is TRBV29-1, the J call TRBJ2-7, with D possibly being TRBD1 (6 bases). V was trimmed by 7 bases and J by 3 bases, leaving 10 bases between them. The CDR3 contains 11 residues. CDR1 and CDR2 (germline): SQVTM, ANQGSEA. CDR3 bases: TGCAGCGCCACAGGGAACTACGAGCAGTACTTC. Its translation is CSATGNYEQYF.

The rearrangement links TRBV24-1 to TRBJ2-4; perhaps TRBD2 as D (6 bases). Germline V gene data show CDR1 as KGHDR and CDR2 as SFDVKD. This CDR3 spans 19 amino acids. Trimming took 1 base from V and 1 from J, leaving 19 bases between them. The CDR3 is CATSDLWGVVREAKNIQYF. CDR3 DNA sequence: TGTGCCACCAGTGATTTATGGGGAGTGGTTCGGGAGGCCAAAAACATTCAGTACTTC.

The chain joins TRBV4-1 to TRBJ2-3, with TRBD2 matching 9 bases. The CDR3 extends over 17 amino acids. Germline V gene data show CDR1 as MGHRA and CDR2 as YSYEKL. Trimming cost V 4 bases and J 2 bases; bases outside gene matches: 10. This CDR3 is CASSPREREAYTDTQYF. CDR3 DNA: TGCGCCAGCAGCCCCAGGGAGCGGGAGGCCTACACAGATACGCAGTATTTT.

V usage is TRBV20-1 and J usage is TRBJ2-7; D is undetermined. Germline values: CDR1 DFQATT, CDR2 SNEGSKA (reference sequence). Trimming shortened V by 7 bases and J by 3 bases, and 10 bases separated the two germline ends. The CDR3 is 11 residues long. This chain's CDR3 is CSVRIGYEQYF. CDR3 bases: TGCAGTGTTCGAATCGGCTACGAGCAGTACTTC.

CDR3: CASSSPPGQGSSPLHF. As DNA, the CDR3 is TGTGCCAGCAGCTCCCCGCCGGGACAGGGTAGTTCACCCCTCCACTTT. This rearrangement joins TRBV5-4 to TRBJ1-6, with TRBD1 identical over 9 bases. Germline V gene sequence: CDR1 SGHNT, CDR2 YYREEE (reference sequence). V dropped 3 bases and J dropped 9; count of bases not matched to a gene: 10. CDR3 size: 16 residues.

This clone appeared a single time. The chain links TRBV19 to TRBJ2-1, with 13 bases identical to TRBD2. CDR3 size: 16 residues. V dropped 5 bases and J dropped 6; count of bases not matched to a gene: 7. Germline V gene sequence: CDR1 LNHDA, CDR2 SQIVND (reference sequence). The CDR3 is CASSPSRTSGSNEQFF. The CDR3 region has the DNA TGTGCCAGTAGTCCGTCGAGGACTAGCGGGAGCAATGAGCAGTTCTTC.

The chain has TRBV7-2 and TRBJ2-2; D remains ambiguous. Germline V gene data show CDR1 as SGHTA and CDR2 as FQGNSA. Trimming shortened V by 5 bases and J by 3 bases, and 16 bases separated the two germline ends. The CDR3 totals 16 residues. In DNA form, the CDR3 reads TGTGCCAGCAGCGCCATAATTACAGATTACACCGGGGAGCTGTTTTTT. Protein product: CASSAIITDYTGELFF.

The V call is TRBV11-2, the J call TRBJ2-7; 11 bases agree with TRBD1. V dropped 3 bases and J dropped 4; count of bases not matched to a gene: 5. Germline CDR1 and CDR2: SGHAT and FQNNGV. The CDR3 covers 15 residues. The chain's CDR3 is CASSLDRGRWYEQYF. The CDR3 region has the DNA TGTGCCAGCAGCTTGGACAGGGGGCGATGGTACGAGCAGTACTTC. Variable domain in full (rest from reference TRBV11-2 and TRBJ2-7): EAGVAQSPRYKIIEKRQSVAFWCNPISGHATLYWYQQILGQGPKLLIQFQNNGVVDDSQLPKDRFSAERLKGVDSTLKIQPAKLEDSAVYLCASSLDRGRWYEQYFGPGTRLTVT.

This chain links TRBV7-2 with TRBJ2-5, with TRBD1 matching 7 bases. Per germline, CDR1 SGHTA and CDR2 FQGNSA. J lost 3 bases, V lost 1 base, and 5 bases had no gene match. There are 15 residues in the CDR3. This CDR3 reads CASSLGGQKEETQYF. DNA of the CDR3: TGTGCCAGCAGCTTAGGGGGACAGAAGGAAGAGACCCAGTACTTC.

The genes are TRBV4-3 and TRBJ1-1; 7 nucleotides match TRBD1. V was pared by 4 bases and J by 0 bases, with 5 bases of the junction left unmatched. The germline gives CDR1 LGHNA, CDR2 YSLEER. This CDR3 region has 15 residues. The CDR3 loop is CASSLNRGVNTEAFF. In nucleotides, the CDR3 is TGCGCCAGCAGCCTGAACAGGGGAGTGAACACTGAAGCTTTCTTT.

The chain has TRBV19 and TRBJ2-1, with 13 bases lining up with TRBD2. J was trimmed by 7 bases and V by 6 bases; bases with no gene match: 6. CDR1 LNHDA and CDR2 SQIVND come from the germline V gene (reference sequence). The CDR3 totals 15 residues. CDR3 residues: CASSVTSGGANEQFF. The CDR3 coding sequence is TGTGCCAGTAGCGTCACTAGCGGGGGGGCAAATGAGCAGTTCTTC. Variable domain in full (rest from reference TRBV19 and TRBJ2-1): DGGITQSPKYLFRKEGQNVTLSCEQNLNHDAMYWYRQDPGQGLRLIYYSQIVNDFQKGDIAEGYSVSREKKESFPLTVTSAQKNPTAFYLCASSVTSGGANEQFFGPGTRLTVL.